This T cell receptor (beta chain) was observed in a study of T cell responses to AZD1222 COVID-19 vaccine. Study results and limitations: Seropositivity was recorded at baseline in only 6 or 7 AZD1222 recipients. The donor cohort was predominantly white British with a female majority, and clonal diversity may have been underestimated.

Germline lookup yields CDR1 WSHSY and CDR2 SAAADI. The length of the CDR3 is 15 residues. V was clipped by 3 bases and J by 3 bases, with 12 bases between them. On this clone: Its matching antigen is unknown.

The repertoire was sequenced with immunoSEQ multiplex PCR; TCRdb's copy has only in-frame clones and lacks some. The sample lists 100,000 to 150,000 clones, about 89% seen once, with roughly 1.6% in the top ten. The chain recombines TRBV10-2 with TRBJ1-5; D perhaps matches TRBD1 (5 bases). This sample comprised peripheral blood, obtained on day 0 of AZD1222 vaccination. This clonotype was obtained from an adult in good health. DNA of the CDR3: TGCGCCAGCAGTGATAAAGACAGATACAATCAGCCCCAGCATTTT. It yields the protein CASSDKDRYNQPQHF.